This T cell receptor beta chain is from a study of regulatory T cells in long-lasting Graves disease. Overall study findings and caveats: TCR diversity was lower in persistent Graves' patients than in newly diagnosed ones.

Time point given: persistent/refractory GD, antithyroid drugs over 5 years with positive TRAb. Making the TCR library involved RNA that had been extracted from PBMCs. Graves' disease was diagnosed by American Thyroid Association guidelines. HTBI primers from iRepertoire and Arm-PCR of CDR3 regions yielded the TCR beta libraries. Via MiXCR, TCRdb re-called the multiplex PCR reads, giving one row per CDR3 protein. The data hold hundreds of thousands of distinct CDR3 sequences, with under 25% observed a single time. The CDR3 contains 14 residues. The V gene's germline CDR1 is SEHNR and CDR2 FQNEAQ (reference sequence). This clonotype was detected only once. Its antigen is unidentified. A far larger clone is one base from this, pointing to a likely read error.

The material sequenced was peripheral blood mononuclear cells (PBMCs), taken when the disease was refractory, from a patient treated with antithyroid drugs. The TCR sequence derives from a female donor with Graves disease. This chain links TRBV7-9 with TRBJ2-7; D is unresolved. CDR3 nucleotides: TGTGCCAGCAGCTTCGACTGGCTCTCCTGCGAGCAGTACTTC. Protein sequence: CASSFDWLSCEQYF.